Detailed here is one T cell receptor beta chain. These data originate in a study of Graves' ophthalmopathy and Graves' hyperthyroidism. The wider study: Before any treatment was given, at initial diagnosis, peripheral blood was collected.

Patients with other autoimmune diseases, uncontrolled infections, pregnancy or lactation were excluded. Amplification targeted the TCR beta CDR3 regions, with RNA transcripts as the source material. HTBI-primed RT-PCR formed the first round, and a multiplex PCR formed the second. TCRdb recomputed calls from the multiplex PCR reads with MiXCR, one row per CDR3 protein. The sample consists of approximately 700,000 distinct CDR3 sequences, around 40% of them appearing once. The sequenced material came from peripheral blood. This clonotype originated in an adult man with Graves' ophthalmopathy.

The DNA for the CDR3 is TGCAGTGGAGCCCTAGGCCCCCAAGAGACCCAGTACTTC. It is translated as CSGALGPQETQYF. The chain is built from TRBV20-1 and TRBJ2-5, with D unclear. Per the germline V gene, CDR1 is DFQATT and CDR2 is SNEGSKA (reference sequence). The V gene lost 7 bases and the J gene lost 1 base, with 13 bases spanning the gap. CDR3 length: 13 amino acids.